The 15 T cell receptor beta chains listed next were all sequenced from one sample in a study of blood T cell repertoires in COVID-19. The assay was immunoSEQ multiplex PCR, and TCRdb's table has in-frame clones only and misses some. The sample has 300,000 or so clones; roughly 88% are singletons. Sequencing input: peripheral blood. These receptors all come from a woman in her 30s who had recovered from COVID-19.

This chain joins TRBV7-2 and TRBJ1-3; no definite D call. Germline-derived CDR1 and CDR2 are SGHTA and FQGNSA. V was clipped by 4 bases and J by 0 bases, with 10 bases between them. The CDR3 totals 15 residues. The chain's CDR3 is CASSWMGLSGNTIYF. CDR3 bases: TGTGCCAGCAGCTGGATGGGCCTCTCTGGAAACACCATATATTTT.

This clone was counted between two and nine times. V and J are TRBV18 and TRBJ2-7; 9 nucleotides align to TRBD2. After removal of 6 bases from V and 6 bases from J, the junction contained 3 bases not matched to a gene. Germline V gives CDR1 KGHSH, CDR2 LQKENI. This CDR3 has 12 amino acids. The CDR3 reads CASSREGTEQYF. The CDR3 DNA follows: TGTGCCAGCTCGCGGGAGGGCACCGAGCAGTACTTC.

V is TRBV2 and J is TRBJ1-5, with 7 bases matching TRBD1. The CDR3 sequence is 15 residues long. Germline V CDR1 and CDR2: SNHLY, FYNNEI. The trim removed 6 bases at V and 0 bases at J, leaving 5 bases unmatched. CDR3 residues: CASRTGLGSNQPQHF. CDR3 coding DNA: TGTGCCAGCAGGACAGGGCTTGGTAGCAATCAGCCCCAGCATTTT.

The rearrangement joins TRBV7-8 to TRBJ2-5, with 8 bases aligning to TRBD2. This CDR3 comprises 15 residues. Trimming took 5 bases from V and 5 from J; bases not matched to a gene: 10. CDR1 and CDR2 from the germline V gene are SGHVS and FQNEAQ. Here the CDR3 reads CASSQAGGAFETQYF. The CDR3 DNA follows: TGTGCCAGCAGCCAGGCCGGGGGGGCTTTTGAGACCCAGTACTTC.

This chain connects TRBV28 to TRBJ2-1, with unresolved D. Trimming removed 6 bases at V and 3 bases at J, with 9 bases between. The CDR3 extends over 13 amino acids. Germline V CDR1 and CDR2: MDHEN, SYDVKM. CDR3 in amino acids: CASRYGFYNEQFF. The CDR3 DNA reads TGTGCCAGCAGATACGGTTTCTACAATGAGCAGTTCTTC. Together with reference TRBV28 and TRBJ2-1, the CDR3 gives the full variable domain: DVKVTQSSRYLVKRTGEKVFLECVQDMDHENMFWYRQDPGLGLRLIYFSYDVKMKEKGDIPEGYSVSREKKERFSLILESASTNQTSMYLCASRYGFYNEQFFGPGTRLTVL.

The chain joins TRBV7-3 to TRBJ2-1, with D possibly matching TRBD1 (6 bases). Germline V CDR1 and CDR2: SGHTA, FQGTGA. CDR3 length: 15 residues. The germline V and J ends were trimmed by 5 bases and 8 bases, with 19 bases remaining between them. This CDR3 reads CASSPGTHRADEQFF. CDR3 DNA: TGTGCCAGCAGCCCAGGGACACATCGGGCCGATGAGCAGTTCTTC. Full variable domain (remainder filled in from reference TRBV7-3 and TRBJ2-1): GAGVSQTPSNKVTEKGKYVELRCDPISGHTALYWYRQSLGQGPEFLIYFQGTGAADDSGLPNDRFFAVRPEGSVSTLKIQRTERGDSAVYLCASSPGTHRADEQFFGPGTRLTVL.

The chain carries TRBV5-1 and TRBJ2-2, with 12 bases identical to TRBD1. Germline V gene sequence: CDR1 SGHRS, CDR2 YFSETQ. This CDR3 contains 15 residues. With V trimmed by 4 bases and J by 7 bases, 5 bases remained unmatched. CDR3 protein: CASSMGQGAGGELFF. The CDR3 DNA reads TGCGCCAGCAGCATGGGACAGGGGGCCGGCGGGGAGCTGTTTTTT.

This rearrangement joins TRBV7-6 to TRBJ1-2; the match to TRBD1 covers 9 bases. After removal of 4 bases from V and 6 bases from J, the junction contained 9 bases not matched to a gene. There are 15 residues in the CDR3. From germline, CDR1 is SGHVS and CDR2 FNYEAQ. CDR3 in amino acids: CASSWGQGVVDGYTF. CDR3 nucleotide sequence: TGTGCCAGCAGCTGGGGACAGGGAGTCGTCGATGGCTACACCTTC.

The rearrangement uses TRBV18 and TRBJ1-5, with TRBD1 as a possible D gene (5 bases). The V gene's germline CDR1 is KGHSH and CDR2 LQKENI. CDR3 length equals 15 residues. V dropped 2 bases and J dropped 2 bases, with 10 bases sitting between them. CDR3 loop: CASSPTGEGNQPQHF. CDR3 coding DNA: TGTGCCAGCTCACCAACGGGGGAGGGCAATCAGCCCCAGCATTTT.

The chain recombines TRBV11-1 with TRBJ2-7; D might be TRBD2 (5 bases). Germline CDR1 SGHAT, CDR2 FQDESV (reference sequence). V was cut by 3 bases and J by 6 bases, with 12 bases left in between. The CDR3 runs to 13 residues. This chain's CDR3 is CASSLDPGTEQYF. Here the CDR3 DNA reads TGTGCCAGCAGCTTGGATCCGGGAACCGAGCAGTACTTC.

The chain is built from TRBV7-6 and TRBJ2-6; 8 bases align to TRBD2. This CDR3 is 18 amino acids long. The germline V gene encodes CDR1 SGHVS and CDR2 FNYEAQ. Trimming removed 2 bases from V and 4 bases from J; junction bases left unmatched: 10. CDR3 loop: CASSLTSGGASGANVLTF. The CDR3 coding sequence is TGTGCCAGCAGCTTAACCAGCGGGGGAGCAAGCGGGGCCAACGTCCTGACTTTC.

The chain carries TRBV7-2 and TRBJ2-1; D uncertain. Trimming pared 1 base from V and 0 bases from J, leaving 10 bases between. This CDR3 region has 16 residues. The V gene's germline CDR1 is SGHTA and CDR2 FQGNSA. In DNA, the CDR3 is TGTGCCAGCAGCTTAGATGTCCTCAGCTCCTACAATGAGCAGTTCTTC. Its protein is CASSLDVLSSYNEQFF.

The rearrangement links TRBV5-1 to TRBJ2-5, with a tentative D call TRBD1 (6 bases). The CDR3 spans 17 residues. Trimming cost V 3 bases and J 2 bases, with 20 bases left between them. Germline V gene lookup returns CDR1 SGHRS and CDR2 YFSETQ. CDR3 sequence (DNA): TGCGCCAGCAGCTACGGGACAAGGGGCCCCTCTCAAGAGACCCAGTACTTC. This translates into CASSYGTRGPSQETQYF.

This clone has just a few counts. The rearrangement links TRBV2 to TRBJ1-5, with D possibly TRBD1 on 6 matching bases. Germline-derived CDR1 and CDR2 are SNHLY and FYNNEI. This CDR3 has 15 residues. The V end was cut by 7 bases, the J end by 5 bases, with 18 bases between. CDR3 sequence reads: CASIRNRVSDQPQHF. The CDR3 coding sequence is TGTGCCAGCATACGAAACAGGGTCTCAGATCAGCCCCAGCATTTT. Using reference TRBV2 and TRBJ1-5 for the parts outside the CDR3, the full variable domain is EPEVTQTPSHQVTQMGQEVILRCVPISNHLYFYWYRQILGQKVEFLVSFYNNEISEKSEIFDDQFSVERPDGSNFTLKIRSTKLEDSAMYFCASIRNRVSDQPQHFGDGTRLSIL.

The J gene is TRBJ2-7, the V gene TRBV28, with TRBD1 as a possible D gene (6 bases). The CDR3 covers 16 residues. Trimming took off 6 bases at V and 0 bases at J, with 18 bases between the two ends. CDR1 and CDR2 from the germline V gene are MDHEN and SYDVKM. CDR3 in amino acids: CASRGIGTPNSYEQYF. The CDR3 region has the DNA TGTGCCAGCAGGGGCATTGGGACACCAAACTCCTACGAGCAGTACTTC.